A selection of T cell receptor beta chains follows, all from one sample in a study of shared clonotypes between healthy human individuals. Method: immunoSEQ multiplex PCR; TCRdb's copy keeps in-frame clones and lacks some. The sample includes 2 million to 2.5 million clones, roughly 93% of them seen just once. Material: naive CD4+ T cells from PBMCs. These receptors all come from a man aged 18 to 30 in good health. Some clones in this sample may be carry-over from other donors' samples. Each CDR3 is given with its conserved first and last residue. The D gene is left open where the match is weak. Not every row has a clone size; where given, it reads once, few, many or a size class.

cdr3_nt cdr3_aa d_call clone_size v_call cdr3_length j_call
TGTGCCAGTAGTACAGTCGGCGTAGCCAAAAACATTCAGTACTTC CASSTVGVAKNIQYF . once TRBV19 15 TRBJ2-4
TGTGCCAGCAGTGACCGACGGACAGCAAATCAGCCCCAGCATTTT CASSDRRTANQPQHF . . TRBV2 15 TRBJ1-5
TGTGCCAGTAGGCTGGGACAGATGAACACTGAAGCTTTCTTT CASRLGQMNTEAFF TRBD1 . TRBV19 14 TRBJ1-1
TGTGCCAGCAGCTTACCCCTCTCCGCCCAGTACTTC CASSLPLSAQYF . . TRBV7-6 12 TRBJ2-5
TGTGCCAGCAGTGGGGGACAGACCATGAACACTGAAGCTTTCTTT CASSGGQTMNTEAFF TRBD1 . TRBV6-5 15 TRBJ1-1
TGTGCCAGCAGCCCCTACACCGGGACAGCCTACAATGAGCAGTTCTTC CASSPYTGTAYNEQFF TRBD1 . TRBV7-9 16 TRBJ2-1
TGCGCCAGCAGCTTGGATCGGGGCTCTGGAAACACCATATATTTT CASSLDRGSGNTIYF . . TRBV5-1 15 TRBJ1-3
TGTGCCAGTAATCTCGGGAGGCCAGGATACTTCACAGATACGCAGTATTTT CASNLGRPGYFTDTQYF TRBD2 once TRBV19 17 TRBJ2-3
TGTGCCAGCAGCTTGGCCGGTAGCGGGAGCGGGGAGCTGTTTTTT CASSLAGSGSGELFF TRBD2 . TRBV7-9 15 TRBJ2-2
TGTGCCAGCAGGCCCGGGCCAGACTGGGAGCTGTTTTTT CASRPGPDWELFF . . TRBV6-5 13 TRBJ2-2
TGTGCCAGCAGTGAAGGCGGGGGTCAGCCCCAGCATTTT CASSEGGGQPQHF . . TRBV2 13 TRBJ1-5
TGTGCCAGCAGCTCCCGGGTGGTCGGGACCAAACTGTTTTTT CASSSRVVGTKLFF . . TRBV27 14 TRBJ1-4
TGTGCCAGCAGTGAACGTGGTTCGGGAAGGAGTCAGCCCCAGCATTTT CASSERGSGRSQPQHF . . TRBV6-1 16 TRBJ1-5
TGTGCCAGCAGCTTGGGCGGGGTCTATGGCTACACCTTC CASSLGGVYGYTF . . TRBV7-2 13 TRBJ1-2
TGTGCCAGCAGCCGATATAGCGGGAGGGGACCTTACGAGCAGTACTTC CASSRYSGRGPYEQYF TRBD2 . TRBV5-6 16 TRBJ2-7
TGTGCCTGGAGCCGGGACAGGGACCAGCCCCAGCATTTT CAWSRDRDQPQHF TRBD1 . TRBV30 13 TRBJ1-5
TGTGCCAGCAGTATCAGACTAGCGGGAGGTCCCCACAATGAGCAGTTCTTC CASSIRLAGGPHNEQFF TRBD2 . TRBV27 17 TRBJ2-1
TGTGCCAGCAGCTCCTTAAGCGGATCCTACAATGAGCAGTTCTTC CASSSLSGSYNEQFF . . TRBV28 15 TRBJ2-1
TGTGCCAGCAGCTTGCCGGGACAGGGGAACAATGAGCAGTTCTTC CASSLPGQGNNEQFF TRBD1 . TRBV5-4 15 TRBJ2-1
TGTGCCAGCTCACCTAGTACGTCGAACTATGGCTACACCTTC CASSPSTSNYGYTF . few TRBV18 14 TRBJ1-2
TGCGCCAGCAGCTTGGAGACCCTAGGGGAGACCCAGTACTTC CASSLETLGETQYF . . TRBV5-1 14 TRBJ2-5
TGTGCCAGCTCACCACCGGGTAGTCCCAAAAACATTCAGTACTTC CASSPPGSPKNIQYF . . TRBV18 15 TRBJ2-4
TGTGCCAGCACCCACAAGCGGAGGCACAATGAGCAGTTCTTC CASTHKRRHNEQFF . . TRBV7-9 14 TRBJ2-1
TGTGCCAGCTCACCAGGGGCCGATCAGCCCCAGCATTTT CASSPGADQPQHF . . TRBV18 13 TRBJ1-5
TGTGCCAGCAGCGACAGTCCCGGGACAGGGGCCTATGGCTACACCTTC CASSDSPGTGAYGYTF TRBD1 . TRBV9 16 TRBJ1-2
TGTGCCAGCAGTAGAGTAGCGGGAGGGGGGAGAGGTACGCAGTATTTT CASSRVAGGGRGTQYF TRBD2 . TRBV2 16 TRBJ2-3
TGCAGCGTTGTTCGGGACAGGGGGAATGAGCAGTTCTTC CSVVRDRGNEQFF TRBD1 . TRBV29-1 13 TRBJ2-1
TGTGCCAGCAGTGAAGGTAGGACAGCAAACTACGAGCAGTACTTC CASSEGRTANYEQYF . . TRBV6-1 15 TRBJ2-7
TGCGCCAGCAGCTTGGCTAGCCACCAAGAGACCCAGTACTTC CASSLASHQETQYF . . TRBV5-1 14 TRBJ2-5
TGCAGCGTTGGAACTAGCGGGAGAGCTTCGTGGGAGACCCAGTACTTC CSVGTSGRASWETQYF TRBD2 . TRBV29-1 16 TRBJ2-5
TGTGCCAGCTCACCCTCGCAGGCGACAGCCGCAGATACGCAGTATTTT CASSPSQATAADTQYF . . TRBV18 16 TRBJ2-3
TGCGCCAGCAGAGGACAGGGATTGAGCGGAGGAGCTTTCTTT CASRGQGLSGGAFF TRBD1 few TRBV5-1 14 TRBJ1-1
TGTGCCAGAAACGCGGGCCCCAACACTGAAGCTTTCTTT CARNAGPNTEAFF . . TRBV2 13 TRBJ1-1
TGCGCCAGCAGCCGTCGAACTAGCGGGCTCATGGGGACCGGGGAGCTGTTTTTT CASSRRTSGLMGTGELFF TRBD2 . TRBV4-3 18 TRBJ2-2
TGTGCCATCAGTGCCGGGACAGGGGGATATGGCTACACCTTC CAISAGTGGYGYTF TRBD1 . TRBV10-3 14 TRBJ1-2
TGTGCCAGTAGTACGGCACCTGAAGGGGGTACTGAAGCTTTCTTT CASSTAPEGGTEAFF . few TRBV19 15 TRBJ1-1
TGTGCCAGCAGTTCTCTTGGTTTCGAGCAGTACTTC CASSSLGFEQYF . . TRBV5-6 12 TRBJ2-7
TGTGCCAGTAATCTAGAGGACAGGGGTTATCAGCCCCAGCATTTT CASNLEDRGYQPQHF TRBD1 . TRBV19 15 TRBJ1-5
TGTGCCATCAGTGACAGGGGGCGTTACTATGGCTACACCTTC CAISDRGRYYGYTF TRBD1 . TRBV10-3 14 TRBJ1-2
TGTGCCAGTAGTGGGGGGGACAGCGGCGGTCGGGAAGCTTTCTTT CASSGGDSGGREAFF TRBD1 . TRBV19 15 TRBJ1-1
TGTGCCAGCAGCTTGCTAGGGACCACTGAAGCTTTCTTT CASSLLGTTEAFF . once TRBV7-3 13 TRBJ1-1
TGTGCCAGCAGTTTATATGGGGGAGCTTTGTACGAGCAGTACTTC CASSLYGGALYEQYF . . TRBV28 15 TRBJ2-7
TGTGCCAGCATGGGGTTGGGGCGCAACTACGAGCAGTACTTC CASMGLGRNYEQYF . . TRBV28 14 TRBJ2-7
TGTGCCAGCTCACCACAGGATCTTGCAATAGGGGAGCTGTTTTTT CASSPQDLAIGELFF . . TRBV18 15 TRBJ2-2
TGTGCCAGCCGGCTTGAAAAACTGTTTTTT CASRLEKLFF . . TRBV28 10 TRBJ1-4
TGTGCCAGCAGGGACAGGGTGGGCAATCAGCCCCAGCATTTT CASRDRVGNQPQHF TRBD1 . TRBV2 14 TRBJ1-5
TGCAGTGCTACGGGCTTAGAGACCCAGTACTTC CSATGLETQYF . . TRBV20-1 11 TRBJ2-5
TGTGCCAGCAGCTTAGCCGGGCATCAGGGACCAGATACGCAGTATTTT CASSLAGHQGPDTQYF . once TRBV7-2 16 TRBJ2-3
TGTGCCAGCGCCACAAGGGCGGAGGGTGTTCATGGCTACACCTTC CASATRAEGVHGYTF . . TRBV2 15 TRBJ1-2
TGCGCCAGCAGCGTAAACAGGGGGACGCGACTAGGGCCCTATGAGCAGTTCTTC CASSVNRGTRLGPYEQFF TRBD1 . TRBV5-1 18 TRBJ2-1
TGTGCCAGCAGACCCCTAGCGGGAGCTAGGAATGAGCAGTTCTTC CASRPLAGARNEQFF TRBD2 . TRBV27 15 TRBJ2-1
TGTGCCGCGGGTACAACAGGCCGATACACTGAAGCTTTCTTT CAAGTTGRYTEAFF . . TRBV28 14 TRBJ1-1
TGTGCCAGCAGTGATGCGAGAGCTAACACCGGGGAGCTGTTTTTT CASSDARANTGELFF . . TRBV2 15 TRBJ2-2